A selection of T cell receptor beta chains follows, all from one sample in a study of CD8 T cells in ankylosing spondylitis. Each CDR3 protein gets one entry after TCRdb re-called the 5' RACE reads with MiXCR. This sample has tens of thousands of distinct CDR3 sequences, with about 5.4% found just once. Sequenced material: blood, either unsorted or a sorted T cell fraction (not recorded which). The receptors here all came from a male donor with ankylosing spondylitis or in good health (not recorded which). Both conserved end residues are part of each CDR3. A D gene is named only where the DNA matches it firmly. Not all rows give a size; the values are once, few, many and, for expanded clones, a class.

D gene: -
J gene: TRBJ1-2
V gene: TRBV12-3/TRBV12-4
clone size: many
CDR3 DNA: TGTGCCAGCAGTTTGAGCAACGTAAACTATGGCTACACCTTC
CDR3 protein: CASSLSNVNYGYTF

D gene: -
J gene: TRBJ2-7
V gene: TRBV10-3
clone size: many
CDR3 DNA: TGTGCCATCAGTGAGTCGGGGGGGCGGCGGCTCTACGAGCAGTACTTC
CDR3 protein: CAISESGGRRLYEQYF

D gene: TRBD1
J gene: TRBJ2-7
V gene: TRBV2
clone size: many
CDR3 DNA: TGTGCCAGCAGTGATGAAGGGGACAGATTCTCCTACGAGCAGTACTTC
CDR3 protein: CASSDEGDRFSYEQYF

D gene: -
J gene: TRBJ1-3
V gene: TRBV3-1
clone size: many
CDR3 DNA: TGTGCCAGCAGCTTACAGGGAGTAAGTGGAAACACCATATATTTT
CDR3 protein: CASSLQGVSGNTIYF

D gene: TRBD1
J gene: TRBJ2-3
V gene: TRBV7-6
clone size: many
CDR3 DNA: TGTGCCAGCAGACCCGGGACAGGGGGTCCAGATACGCAGTATTTT
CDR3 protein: CASRPGTGGPDTQYF

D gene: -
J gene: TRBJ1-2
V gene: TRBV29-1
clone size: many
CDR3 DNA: TGCAGCGTTGGCAGGGCTCCCGGCTACACCTTC
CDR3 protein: CSVGRAPGYTF

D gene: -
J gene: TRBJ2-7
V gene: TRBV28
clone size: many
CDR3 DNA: TGTGCCAGCAGTTTCGGGAGGGGGCGCAACGAGCAGTACTTC
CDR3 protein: CASSFGRGRNEQYF

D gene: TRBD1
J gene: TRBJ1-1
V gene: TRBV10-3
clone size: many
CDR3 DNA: TGTGCCATCAGTGGGGACAGGCGAGAAGCTTTCTTT
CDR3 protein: CAISGDRREAFF

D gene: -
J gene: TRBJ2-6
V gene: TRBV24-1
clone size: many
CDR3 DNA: TGTGCCACCAGTGCTGGGGCCAACGTCCTGACTTTC
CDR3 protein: CATSAGANVLTF

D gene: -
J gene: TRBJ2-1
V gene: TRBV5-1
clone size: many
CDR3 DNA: TGCGCCAGCAGTGCATCCTACAATGAGCAGTTCTTC
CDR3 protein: CASSASYNEQFF

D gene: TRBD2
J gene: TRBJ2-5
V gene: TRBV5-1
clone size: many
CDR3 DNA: TGCGCCAGCAGCACCGGACTAGCGGGCGGGACCCAGTACTTC
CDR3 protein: CASSTGLAGGTQYF

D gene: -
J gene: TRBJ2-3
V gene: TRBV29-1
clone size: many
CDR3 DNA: TGCAGCGTTTCCGGGGACACAGATACGCAGTATTTT
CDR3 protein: CSVSGDTDTQYF

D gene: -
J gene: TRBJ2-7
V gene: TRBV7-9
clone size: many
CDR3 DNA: TGTGCCAGCAGCTTAGTGGGGGCCATCTACGAGCAGTACTTC
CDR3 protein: CASSLVGAIYEQYF

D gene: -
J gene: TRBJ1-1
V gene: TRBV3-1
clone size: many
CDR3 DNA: TGTGCCAGCAGCCTGCGGGGGGAAGCTTTCTTT
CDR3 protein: CASSLRGEAFF

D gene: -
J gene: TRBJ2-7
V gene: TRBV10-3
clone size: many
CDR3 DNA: TGTGCCATCAGTGAATGGGACGGTGGAAGCTACGAGCAGTACTTC
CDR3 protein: CAISEWDGGSYEQYF

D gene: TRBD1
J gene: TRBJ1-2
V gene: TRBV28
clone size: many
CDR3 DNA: TGTGCCAGCCAGGACAGGGAGAGCTACACCTTC
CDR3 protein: CASQDRESYTF

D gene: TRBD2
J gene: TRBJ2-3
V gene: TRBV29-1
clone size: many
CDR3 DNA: TGCAGCGTTGGTCCTAGCGGGGGAGGAGATACGCAGTATTTT
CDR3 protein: CSVGPSGGGDTQYF

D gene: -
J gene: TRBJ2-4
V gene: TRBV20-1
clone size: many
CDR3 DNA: TGCAGTGCTGTCCCCCAGGGAACACAAAACATTCAGTACTTC
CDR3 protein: CSAVPQGTQNIQYF

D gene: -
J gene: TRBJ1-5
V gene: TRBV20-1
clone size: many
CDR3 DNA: TGCAGTGCTAGAGACCTACAGCGCAGGGGTAATCAGCCCCAGCATTTT
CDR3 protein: CSARDLQRRGNQPQHF

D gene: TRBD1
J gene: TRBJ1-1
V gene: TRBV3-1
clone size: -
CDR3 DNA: TGTGCCTCCTGCCAAGAGATCGCGGGGGGACAGACATCTGAAGCTTTCTTT
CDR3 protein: CASCQEIAGGQTSEAFF

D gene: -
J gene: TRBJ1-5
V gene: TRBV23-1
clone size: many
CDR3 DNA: TGCGCCAGCGCCCAAGATAGCAATCAGCCCCAGCATTTT
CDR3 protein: CASAQDSNQPQHF

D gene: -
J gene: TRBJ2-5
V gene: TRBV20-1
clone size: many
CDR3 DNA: TGCAGTGCTAAAGGAGTGGCCCAGTACTTC
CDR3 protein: CSAKGVAQYF

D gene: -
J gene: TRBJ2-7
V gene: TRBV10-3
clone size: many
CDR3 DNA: TGTGCCGCCCAGGGGGGGGCCCACGAGCAGTACTTC
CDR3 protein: CAAQGGAHEQYF

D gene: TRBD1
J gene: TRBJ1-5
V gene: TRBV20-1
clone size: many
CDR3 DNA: TGCAGTGCGGACAGGGGAGTGGGTCAGCCCCAGCATTTT
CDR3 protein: CSADRGVGQPQHF

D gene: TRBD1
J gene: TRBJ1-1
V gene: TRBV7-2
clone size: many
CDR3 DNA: TGTGCCAGCAGCTCAGGGACAGGGGACATGAACACTGAAGCTTTCTTT
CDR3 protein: CASSSGTGDMNTEAFF

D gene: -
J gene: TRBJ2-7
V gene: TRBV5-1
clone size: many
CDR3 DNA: TGCGCCAGCAGCTTGGAACCACAGAGCTCCTACGAGCAGTACTTC
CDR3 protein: CASSLEPQSSYEQYF

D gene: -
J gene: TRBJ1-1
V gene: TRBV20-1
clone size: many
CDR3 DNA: TGCAGTGCTAGGGAAACAGGGTTGGTAAGCACTGAAGCTTTCTTT
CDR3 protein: CSARETGLVSTEAFF

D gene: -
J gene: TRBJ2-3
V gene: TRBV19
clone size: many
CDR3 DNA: TGTGCCAGTAGTAGGGGGGACAGCCGCACAGATACGCAGTATTTT
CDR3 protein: CASSRGDSRTDTQYF

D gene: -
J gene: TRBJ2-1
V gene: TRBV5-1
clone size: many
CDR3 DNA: TGCGCCAGCAGTTCAGGGGCCTACAATGAGCAGTTCTTC
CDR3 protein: CASSSGAYNEQFF

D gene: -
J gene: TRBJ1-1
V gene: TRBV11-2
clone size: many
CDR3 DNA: TGTGCCAGCAGCCGAGACGGGTACACTGAAGCTTTCTTT
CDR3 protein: CASSRDGYTEAFF

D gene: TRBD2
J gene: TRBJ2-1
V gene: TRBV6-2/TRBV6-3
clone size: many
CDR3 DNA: TGTGCCAGCAGTTACTCGGCACGAACTAGCGGGGGGGCGAGGCCGGGCTCCTACAATGAGCAGTTCTTC
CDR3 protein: CASSYSARTSGGARPGSYNEQFF

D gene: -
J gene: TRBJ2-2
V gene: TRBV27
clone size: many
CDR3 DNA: TGTGCCAGCAGTTTCGTCGGACTAAAGAAGGACACCGGGGAGCTGTTTTTT
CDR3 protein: CASSFVGLKKDTGELFF

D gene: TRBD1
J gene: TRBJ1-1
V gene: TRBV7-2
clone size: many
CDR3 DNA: TGTGCCAGCAGGGAGACAGGGACCCCTGAAGCTTTCTTT
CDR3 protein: CASRETGTPEAFF

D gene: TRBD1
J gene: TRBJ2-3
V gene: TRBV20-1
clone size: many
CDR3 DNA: TGCAGTGCTAGGGACATTGACAGGGGGCAAGCAGATACGCAGTATTTT
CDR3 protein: CSARDIDRGQADTQYF

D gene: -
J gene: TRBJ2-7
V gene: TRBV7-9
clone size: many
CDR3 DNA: TGTGCCAGCAGCCCCGAGGACGGGGCCTACGAGCAGTACTTC
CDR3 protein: CASSPEDGAYEQYF

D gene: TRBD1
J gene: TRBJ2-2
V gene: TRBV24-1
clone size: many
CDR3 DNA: TGTGCCACCAGTGATTTCGGGACAGTGGGTACCGGGGAGCTGTTTTTT
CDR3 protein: CATSDFGTVGTGELFF

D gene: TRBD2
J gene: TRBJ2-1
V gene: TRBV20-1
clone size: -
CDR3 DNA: TGCTGCGCTAGAGATAACCAGGGACTAGCGTTTTACAATGAGCAGTTCTTC
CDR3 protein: CCARDNQGLAFYNEQFF

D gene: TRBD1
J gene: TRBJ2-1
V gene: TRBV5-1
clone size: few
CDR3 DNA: TGCGCCAGCAGCTTGGATGGGACAGTCAATGAGCAGTTCTTC
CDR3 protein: CASSLDGTVNEQFF

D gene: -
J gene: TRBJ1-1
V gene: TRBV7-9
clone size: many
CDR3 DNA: TGTGCCAGCAGCCCCCCTTGGACAGATGAGAACACTGAAGCTTTCTTT
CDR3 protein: CASSPPWTDENTEAFF

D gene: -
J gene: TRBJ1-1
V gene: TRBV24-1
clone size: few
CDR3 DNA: TGTGCCACCAGTGATTTGGGAGAAACTGAAGCTTTCTTT
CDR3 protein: CATSDLGETEAFF

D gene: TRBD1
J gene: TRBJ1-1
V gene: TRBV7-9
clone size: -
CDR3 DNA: TGTGCCAGCAGCCGCTTACAGGGGATGGTCGACACTGAAGCTTTCTTT
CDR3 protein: CASSRLQGMVDTEAFF

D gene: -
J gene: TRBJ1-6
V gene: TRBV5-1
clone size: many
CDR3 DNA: TGCGCCAGCAGCGAGGCCAATTCACCCCTCCACTTT
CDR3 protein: CASSEANSPLHF

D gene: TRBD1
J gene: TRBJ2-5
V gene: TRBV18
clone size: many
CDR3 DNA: TGTGCCAGCTCACAGGGGGCCATTGTCCAAGAGACCCAGTACTTC
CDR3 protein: CASSQGAIVQETQYF

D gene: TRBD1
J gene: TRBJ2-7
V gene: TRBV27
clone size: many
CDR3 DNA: TGTGCCAGCAGTTTGGGACAGTGGGGTGACGAGCAGTACTTC
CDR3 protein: CASSLGQWGDEQYF

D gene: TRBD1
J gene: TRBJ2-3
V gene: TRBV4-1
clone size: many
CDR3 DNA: TGCGCCAGCAGCCGAGGACAGGCCGGCTTACAGGGCCGCGATACGCAGTATTTT
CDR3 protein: CASSRGQAGLQGRDTQYF

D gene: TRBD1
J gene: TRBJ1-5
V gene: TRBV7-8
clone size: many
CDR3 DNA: TGTGCCAGCAGCTCCCGACAGGGAAGCAATCAGCCCCAGCATTTT
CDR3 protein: CASSSRQGSNQPQHF

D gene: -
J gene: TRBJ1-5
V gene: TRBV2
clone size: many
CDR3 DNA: TGTGCCAGCAGCATCGACCCGGGGCCCGCGGTAGGGCCCCAGCATTTT
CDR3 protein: CASSIDPGPAVGPQHF

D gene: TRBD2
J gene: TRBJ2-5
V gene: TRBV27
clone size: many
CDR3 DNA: TGTGCCAGCAGTTTAGGCAGCGGGGGAATCTACAAAGAGACCCAGTACTTC
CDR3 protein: CASSLGSGGIYKETQYF

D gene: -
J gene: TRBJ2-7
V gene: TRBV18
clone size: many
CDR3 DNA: TGTGCCAGCTCACCGTCGGCTGGGGAAATGGAGTACTTC
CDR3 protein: CASSPSAGEMEYF

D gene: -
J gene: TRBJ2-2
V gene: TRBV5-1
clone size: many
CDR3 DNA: TGCGCCAGCAGCCCACAGAACCGGAACACCGGGGAGCTGTTTTTT
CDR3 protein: CASSPQNRNTGELFF

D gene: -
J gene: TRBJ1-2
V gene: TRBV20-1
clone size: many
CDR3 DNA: TGCAGTGCTAGAGAACGGGCAGTCAGCTATGGCTACACCTTC
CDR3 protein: CSARERAVSYGYTF

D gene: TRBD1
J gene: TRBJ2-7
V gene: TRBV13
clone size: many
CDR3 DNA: TGTGCCAGCAGCCCCCGGGACAGGGTCTACGAGCAGTACTTC
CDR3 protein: CASSPRDRVYEQYF

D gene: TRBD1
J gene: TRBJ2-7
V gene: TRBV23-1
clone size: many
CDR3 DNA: TGCGCCAGCTTAAACCGGGACAGTTCACCCTACGAGCAGTACTTC
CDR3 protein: CASLNRDSSPYEQYF

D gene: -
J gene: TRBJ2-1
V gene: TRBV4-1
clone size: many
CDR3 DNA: TGCGCCAGCAGCCAAGCCTTAGGGGGGGCGTACGAGTTCTTC
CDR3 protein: CASSQALGGAYEFF

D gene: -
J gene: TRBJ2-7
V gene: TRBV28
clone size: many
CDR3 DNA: TGTGCCAGCAGTTTATACTCGGAGCAGTACTTC
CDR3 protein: CASSLYSEQYF

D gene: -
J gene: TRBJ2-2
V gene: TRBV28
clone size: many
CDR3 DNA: TGTGCCAGCAGTTCCATCAGGCTGAACACCGGGGAGCTGTTTTTT
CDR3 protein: CASSSIRLNTGELFF

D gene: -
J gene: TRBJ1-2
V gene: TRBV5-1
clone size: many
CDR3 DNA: TGCGCCAGCAGCTTGGTGGGGAACTATGGCTACACCTTC
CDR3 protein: CASSLVGNYGYTF

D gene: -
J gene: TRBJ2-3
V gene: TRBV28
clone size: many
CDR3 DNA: TGTGCCAGCAGTTTCAGGCCAGATACGCAGTATTTT
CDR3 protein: CASSFRPDTQYF